The 10 T cell receptor beta chains reported below all come from one sample, sequenced in a study of T-cell memory formation after mild COVID-19. MiXCR, run by TCRdb on the 5' RACE reads, gives a single entry per CDR3 protein. The repertoire holds 500,000 to 600,000 distinct CDR3 sequences, with over 15% as singletons. The source material was PBMCs or a T cell subset sorted from them (not recorded which). All receptors derive from an adult woman who had mild COVID-19 (a few samples of this study predate the infection). Cell type and time point are not known.

This clonotype turned up a few times. V and J are TRBV6-6 and TRBJ2-2; 10 positions match TRBD2. Germline V gene lookup returns CDR1 MNHNY and CDR2 SVGAGI (reference sequence). The CDR3 spans 14 residues. Losses at the gene ends were 10 bases for V and 6 bases for J; bases not matched to a gene: 8. Here the CDR3 DNA reads TGTGCCATGCGGGGGACTAGCGTACCCGGGGAGCTGTTTTTT. Amino acids: CAMRGTSVPGELFF.

This clonotype was seen a few times. The chain is built from TRBV7-9 and TRBJ1-2; 9 nucleotides align to TRBD1. The CDR3 covers 14 residues. V lost 1 base to trimming and J lost 10 bases; unmatched junction nucleotides: 7. The V gene's germline CDR1 is SEHNR and CDR2 FQNEAQ (reference sequence). CDR3 bases: TGTGCCAGCAGCTTAGACCTGGGACAGGGCGCCTACACCTTC. Protein sequence: CASSLDLGQGAYTF.

The genes are TRBV27 and TRBJ1-5; D not certain. The V end was cut by 8 bases, the J end by 9 bases, with 14 bases between. This CDR3 has 12 residues. Germline V gives CDR1 MNHEY, CDR2 SMNVEV (reference sequence). The CDR3 DNA sequence: TGTGCCAGCGGCTCGCGGGGTGCGCCCCAGCATTTT. Amino acids: CASGSRGAPQHF.

In this sample, this clonotype turned up many times. V and J are TRBV7-2 and TRBJ1-2; 9 nucleotides agree with TRBD1. This CDR3 is 16 amino acids long. The V segment lost 1 base and the J segment 8 bases; nucleotides outside the gene matches: 11. Germline CDR1 SGHTA, CDR2 FQGNSA. The CDR3 is CASSLGTGTGNSGYTF. CDR3 in DNA: TGTGCCAGCAGCTTAGGGACCGGGACAGGGAACTCCGGCTACACCTTC.

This clonotype appeared a few times. V gene TRBV7-9 combines with J gene TRBJ2-2, with TRBD1 matching over 10 bases. Germline loops: CDR1 SEHNR, CDR2 FQNEAQ (reference sequence). The CDR3 is 16 amino acids. J was trimmed by 6 bases and V by 5 bases; bases with no gene match: 9. The CDR3 nucleotides are TGTGCCAGCAGCGACGCGACAGGGGGCTGGTCCGGGGAGCTGTTTTTT. It yields the protein CASSDATGGWSGELFF. Drawing the rest from reference TRBV7-9 and TRBJ2-2, the complete variable domain is DTGVSQNPRHKITKRGQNVTFRCDPISEHNRLYWYRQTLGQGPEFLTYFQNEAQLEKSRLLSDRFSAERPKGSFSTLEIQRTEQGDSAMYLCASSDATGGWSGELFFGEGSRLTVL.

The chain uses TRBV5-1 and TRBJ2-5, with 8 positions matching TRBD1. J gave up 4 bases and V 0 bases, and 5 bases lay outside the gene matches. The CDR3 totals 15 residues. Germline V gene lookup returns CDR1 SGHRS and CDR2 YFSETQ. The CDR3 coding sequence is TGCGCCAGCAGCTTGGTCGGAGACAGGGGAGAGACCCAGTACTTC. Its translation: CASSLVGDRGETQYF.

The chain carries TRBV11-2 and TRBJ2-7; 7 bases fit TRBD2. The CDR3 contains 19 residues. With 0 bases clipped from V and 1 base from J, the junction kept 15 bases outside the gene matches. Germline lookup yields CDR1 SGHAT and CDR2 FQNNGV. CDR3 coding DNA: TGTGCCAGCAGCTTAGATCCGGCCCCTAGGGACTATCCGTCCTACGAGCAGTACTTC. Its translation is CASSLDPAPRDYPSYEQYF.

The gene calls are TRBV5-6 and TRBJ1-5; 7 bases match TRBD1. Trimming removed 2 bases from V and 7 bases from J; junction bases left unmatched: 3. This CDR3 contains 13 residues. Germline V gene sequence: CDR1 SGHDT, CDR2 YYEEEE. This CDR3 reads CASSFGDSQPQHF. The DNA of the CDR3 is TGTGCCAGCAGCTTTGGGGACAGCCAGCCCCAGCATTTT.

In this sample, this clonotype turned up a few times. V and J are TRBV19 and TRBJ1-6; a possible D gene is TRBD1 (5 bases). This CDR3 contains 14 residues. Trimming took off 6 bases at V and 7 bases at J, with 13 bases between the two ends. The germline gives CDR1 LNHDA, CDR2 SQIVND (reference sequence). DNA for the CDR3: TGTGCCAGTAGGGGCAGGGCTGGGAATTCACCCCTCCACTTT. It is translated as CASRGRAGNSPLHF. The whole variable domain, filled in from reference TRBV19 and TRBJ1-6, reads DGGITQSPKYLFRKEGQNVTLSCEQNLNHDAMYWYRQDPGQGLRLIYYSQIVNDFQKGDIAEGYSVSREKKESFPLTVTSAQKNPTAFYLCASRGRAGNSPLHFGNGTRLTVT.

This clonotype was detected only a few times. The rearrangement uses TRBV6-6 and TRBJ1-3; D ambiguous. V lost 6 bases to trimming and J lost 4 bases, with 7 bases between them. This CDR3 is 12 amino acids long. Germline lookup yields CDR1 MNHNY and CDR2 SVGAGI (reference sequence). CDR3 amino acids: CASSNYGNTIYF. Here the CDR3 DNA reads TGTGCCAGCAGCAATTACGGAAACACCATATATTTT.